This T cell receptor beta chain was documented in a study of blood T cell repertoires in COVID-19. Study-level background: Acute and convalescent COVID-19 specimens originated in the United States, Italy and Spain. In each case, the material was cDNA or gDNA derived from T cells, B-cell-depleted T cells, or PBMCs.

TCRdb's table, derived via immunoSEQ multiplex PCR, lists solely in-frame clones and lacks some. In the table there are around 140,000 clones, 70% to 90% of which are singletons. The CDR3 spans 14 residues. V lost 4 bases to trimming and J lost 6 bases; unmatched junction nucleotides: 8. The germline V gene encodes CDR1 SGHTA and CDR2 FQGTGA. Sequences were obtained from peripheral blood. This sequence originates from a human donor with acute or convalescent COVID-19. The donor label of this sample is uncertain. V and J are TRBV7-3 and TRBJ2-7, with 8 nucleotides matching TRBD1. The CDR3 DNA reads TGTGCCAGCAGCTACTCAGGGGGCTCCGGCGAGCAGTACTTC. Translation: CASSYSGGSGEQYF.